The next 8 T cell receptor delta chains were all read from a single sample in a study of Vδ1+ human thymocytes. Extracted RNA was reverse transcribed into cDNA. Multiplex PCR used pooled V-gene forward primers and a constant-region reverse primer to amplify CDR3s. TCRdb called clones from the multiplex PCR reads again using CATT. This sample has about 73,000 delta-chain clones, with around 32% found just once. Regarding the study as a whole: Thymic TRG and TRD repertoires appeared highly polyclonal, with Gaussian CDR3 length distributions.

Their cognate antigens are unknown. Sequencing was done on a sample of Vdelta1+ gamma-delta thymocytes from the thymus. Subset of the sample: FACS-sorted CD3+ TCRalphabeta- TCRVdelta1+ TCRVdelta2- thymocytes. These receptors were obtained from a boy younger than two who had congenital heart surgery.

V gene TRDV1 combines with J gene TRDJ1, with 7 bases identical to TRDD3. V trimming: 0 bases; J trimming: 0 bases; junction bases outside the gene matches: 13. This CDR3 is 19 amino acids long. Germline V gene lookup returns CDR1 TSWWSYY and CDR2 QGS. For the CDR3, the DNA is TGTGCTCTTGGGGAACTAGAGTCAGGGGGATTGATCCACACCGATAAACTCATCTTT. Translated: CALGELESGGLIHTDKLIF.

This clone has a handful of counts. The V and J genes are TRDV1 and TRDJ1; 9 bases fit TRDD3. V lost 9 bases, J lost 3 bases, and 8 bases stayed unmatched. The CDR3 is 14 amino acids. Germline-derived CDR1 and CDR2 are TSWWSYY and QGS. In nucleotides, the CDR3 is TGTGCTCTCGGAGCCCCTGGGGGATCCGATAAACTCATCTTT. Encoded protein: CALGAPGGSDKLIF.

The chain joins TRDV1 to TRDJ1; D remains ambiguous. Germline CDR1 TSWWSYY, CDR2 QGS. Trimming stripped 2 bases from V and 2 bases from J, with 21 bases between. This CDR3 region has 18 residues. The CDR3 protein is CALGEKFPPATLTDKLIF. The CDR3 DNA reads TGTGCTCTTGGGGAAAAGTTCCCCCCTGCAACTCTTACCGATAAACTCATCTTT.

This clone showed up just a few times. The chain carries TRDV1 and TRDJ1; 11 nucleotides agree with TRDD3. Germline assignment: CDR1 TSWWSYY and CDR2 QGS. With 3 bases clipped from V and 1 base from J, the junction kept 19 bases outside the gene matches. The CDR3 is 21 amino acids. The CDR3 DNA follows: TGTGCTCTTGGGGAGTTTTCACAGCCAGGACTCTGGGGGATACCCACCGATAAACTCATCTTT. Amino acid sequence: CALGEFSQPGLWGIPTDKLIF.

Comments on this clone: At the DNA level, this CDR3 is encoded by other sequences in the same sample as well. The chain is built from TRDV1 and TRDJ1; D call uncertain. CDR1 is TSWWSYY and CDR2 is QGS in the germline V gene. V was clipped by 0 bases and J by 0 bases, with 23 bases between them. This CDR3 is built from 20 residues. Here the CDR3 DNA reads TGTGCTCTTGGGGAACTCGCCCCCCTGGACTCTACCAGGTACACCGATAAACTCATCTTT. This translates into CALGELAPLDSTRYTDKLIF.

The V gene is TRDV1, the J gene TRDJ1; 10 bases map to TRDD3. With 8 bases clipped from V and 2 bases from J, the junction kept 35 bases outside the gene matches. This CDR3 contains 24 residues. Germline values: CDR1 TSWWSYY, CDR2 QGS. The CDR3, as DNA: TGTGCTCTTCCAATAGAACAAGGGCTAGAGATTTCCTATCGGGGGATACGGATTACCGATAAACTCATCTTT. Translated: CALPIEQGLEISYRGIRITDKLIF.

A few counts support this clone. This sequence joins TRDV1 and TRDJ1, with D possibly matching TRDD3 (9 bases). The CDR3 is made up of 18 amino acids. V lost 8 bases and J 2 bases, leaving 27 bases between the germline ends. Per the germline V gene, CDR1 is TSWWSYY and CDR2 is QGS. This CDR3 reads CALYFLRPGGLRTDKLIF. For the CDR3, the DNA is TGTGCTCTTTACTTCCTACGTCCTGGGGGATTAAGGACCGATAAACTCATCTTT.

The V and J genes are TRDV1 and TRDJ2, with D possibly being TRDD3 (5 bases). Per germline, CDR1 TSWWSYY and CDR2 QGS. V lost 0 bases and J 9 bases, leaving 38 bases between the germline ends. This CDR3 has 23 amino acids. The CDR3 coding sequence is TGTGCTCTTGGGGAACTACGGACCCCCGACAGACAACAAATTATACGGCAACTGTCACAACTCTTCTTT. Translated, it gives CALGELRTPDRQQIIRQLSQLFF.